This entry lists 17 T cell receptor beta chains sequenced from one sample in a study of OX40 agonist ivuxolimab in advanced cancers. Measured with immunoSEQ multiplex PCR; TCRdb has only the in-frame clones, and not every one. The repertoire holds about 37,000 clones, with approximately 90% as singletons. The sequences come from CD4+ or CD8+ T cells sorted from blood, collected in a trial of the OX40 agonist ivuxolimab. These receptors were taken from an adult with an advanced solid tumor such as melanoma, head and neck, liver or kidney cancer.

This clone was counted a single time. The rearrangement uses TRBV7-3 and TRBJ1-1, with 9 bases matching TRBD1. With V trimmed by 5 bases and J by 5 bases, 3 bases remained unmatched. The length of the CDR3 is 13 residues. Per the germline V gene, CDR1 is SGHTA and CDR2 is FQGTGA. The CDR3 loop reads CASSPGQGTEAFF. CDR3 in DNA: TGTGCCAGCAGCCCCGGACAGGGGACTGAAGCTTTCTTT.

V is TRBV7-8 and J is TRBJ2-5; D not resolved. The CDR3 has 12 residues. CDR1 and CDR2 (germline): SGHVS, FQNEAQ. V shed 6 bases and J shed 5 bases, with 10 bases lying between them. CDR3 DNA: TGTGCCAGCAGTCCCATCGGGGAGACCCAGTACTTC. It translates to CASSPIGETQYF.

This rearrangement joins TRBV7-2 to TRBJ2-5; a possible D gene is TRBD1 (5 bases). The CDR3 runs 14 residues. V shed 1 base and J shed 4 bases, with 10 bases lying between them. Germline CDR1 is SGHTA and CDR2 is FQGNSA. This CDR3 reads CASSLDPGSETQYF. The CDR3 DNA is TGTGCCAGCAGCTTAGACCCAGGGTCAGAGACCCAGTACTTC.

CDR3 DNA sequence: TGTGCCAGCAGCCCCGGACAGGGGATCCACAATGAGCAGTTCTTC. Its translation: CASSPGQGIHNEQFF. V gene TRBV7-2 combines with J gene TRBJ2-1; 9 bases match TRBD1. The CDR3 length is 15 residues. CDR1 is SGHTA and CDR2 is FQGNSA in the germline V gene. Unmatched junction bases numbered 7, after V lost 5 bases and J lost 5 bases.

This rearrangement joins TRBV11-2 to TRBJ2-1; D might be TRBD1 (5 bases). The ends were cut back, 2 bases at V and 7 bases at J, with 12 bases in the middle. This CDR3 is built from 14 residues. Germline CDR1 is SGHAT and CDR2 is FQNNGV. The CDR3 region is CASSLFRVGNEQFF. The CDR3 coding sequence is TGTGCCAGCAGCTTATTCAGGGTCGGGAATGAGCAGTTCTTC.

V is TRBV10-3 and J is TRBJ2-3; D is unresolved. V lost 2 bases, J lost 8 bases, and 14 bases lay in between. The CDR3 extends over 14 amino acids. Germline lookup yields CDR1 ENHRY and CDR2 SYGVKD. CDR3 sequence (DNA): TGTGCCATCAGTGAGGGGTCTGCCTCAGGTACGCAGTATTTT. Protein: CAISEGSASGTQYF.

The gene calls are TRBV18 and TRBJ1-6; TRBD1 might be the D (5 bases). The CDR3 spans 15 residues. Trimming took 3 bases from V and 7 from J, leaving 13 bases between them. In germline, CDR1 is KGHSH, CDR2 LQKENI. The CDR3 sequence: CASSPSPGRNSPLHF. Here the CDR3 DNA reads TGTGCCAGCTCACCCTCACCGGGACGGAATTCACCCCTCCACTTT.

CDR3 coding DNA: TGCGCCAGCAGCTTGGCCATTACAGGGGTGGACACCGGGGAGCTGTTTTTT. Its translation is CASSLAITGVDTGELFF. The chain joins TRBV5-1 to TRBJ2-2; 7 nucleotides match TRBD1. J gave up 3 bases and V 0 bases, and 8 bases lay outside the gene matches. This CDR3 comprises 17 residues. Germline CDR1 reads SGHRS; CDR2 reads YFSETQ.

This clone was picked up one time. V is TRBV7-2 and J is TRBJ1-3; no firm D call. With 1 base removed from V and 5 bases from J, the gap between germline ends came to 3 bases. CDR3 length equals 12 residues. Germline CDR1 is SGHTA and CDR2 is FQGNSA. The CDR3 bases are TGTGCCAGCAGCTTAGAACGAAACACCATATATTTT. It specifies CASSLERNTIYF.

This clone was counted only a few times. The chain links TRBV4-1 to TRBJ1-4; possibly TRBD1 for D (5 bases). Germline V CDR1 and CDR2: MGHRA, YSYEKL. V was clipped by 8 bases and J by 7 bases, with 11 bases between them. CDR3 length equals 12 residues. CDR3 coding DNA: TGCGCCAGCGCGCAGGGTGGTGAAAAACTGTTTTTT. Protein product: CASAQGGEKLFF.

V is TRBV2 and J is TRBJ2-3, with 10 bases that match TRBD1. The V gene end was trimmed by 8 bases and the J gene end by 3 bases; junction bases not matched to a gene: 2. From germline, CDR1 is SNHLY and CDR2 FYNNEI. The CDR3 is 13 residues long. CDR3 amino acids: CASGTGETDTQYF. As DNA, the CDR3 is TGTGCCAGCGGGACAGGGGAAACAGATACGCAGTATTTT.

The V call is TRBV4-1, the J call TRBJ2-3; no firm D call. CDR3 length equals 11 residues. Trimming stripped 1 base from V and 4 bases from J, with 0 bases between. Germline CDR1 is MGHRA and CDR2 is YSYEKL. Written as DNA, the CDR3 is TGCGCCAGCAGCCAAGCAGATACGCAGTATTTT. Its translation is CASSQADTQYF.

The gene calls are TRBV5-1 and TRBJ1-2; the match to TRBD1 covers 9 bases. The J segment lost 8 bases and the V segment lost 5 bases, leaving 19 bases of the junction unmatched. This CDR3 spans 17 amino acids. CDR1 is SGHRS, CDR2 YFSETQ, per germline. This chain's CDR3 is CASSFIGLDRGTEGYTF. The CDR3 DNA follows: TGCGCCAGCAGTTTTATAGGTCTGGACAGGGGCACTGAGGGCTACACCTTC.

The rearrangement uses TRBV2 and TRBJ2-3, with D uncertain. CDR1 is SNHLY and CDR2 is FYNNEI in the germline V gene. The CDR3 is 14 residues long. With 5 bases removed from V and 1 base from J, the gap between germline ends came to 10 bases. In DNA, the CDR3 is TGTGCCAGCAGTACTATAGTCCGCACAGATACGCAGTATTTT. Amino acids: CASSTIVRTDTQYF.

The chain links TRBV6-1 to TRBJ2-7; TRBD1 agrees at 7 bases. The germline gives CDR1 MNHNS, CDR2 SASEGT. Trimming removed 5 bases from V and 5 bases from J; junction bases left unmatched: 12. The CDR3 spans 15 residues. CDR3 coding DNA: TGTGCCAGCAGTTTCAGGGGGACGGGATGGCACGAGCAGTACTTC. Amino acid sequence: CASSFRGTGWHEQYF.

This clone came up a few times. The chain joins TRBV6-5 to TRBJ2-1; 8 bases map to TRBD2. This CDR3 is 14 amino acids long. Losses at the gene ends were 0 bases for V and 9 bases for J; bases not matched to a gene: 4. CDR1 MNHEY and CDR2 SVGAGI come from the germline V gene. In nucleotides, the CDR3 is TGTGCCAGCAGTTACTCGTGGACTAGCTCTGAGCAGTTCTTC. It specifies CASSYSWTSSEQFF.

In DNA form, the CDR3 reads TGTGCCAGCTCCCTTGAGACCCAGTACTTC. This translates into CASSLETQYF. J is TRBJ2-5 and V is TRBV28, with D unclear. V gave up 8 bases and J gave up 5 bases, with 6 bases separating them. The CDR3 contains 10 residues. Germline V gene data show CDR1 as MDHEN and CDR2 as SYDVKM.